This record looks at one T cell receptor beta chain sequence and its context. What it binds is unknown. The same CDR3 arises from other DNA sequences in this sample as well. Generated by immunoSEQ multiplex PCR, the TCRdb table keeps only in-frame clones and is missing some. The sample has millions of clones, 85% to 95% seen once. CDR1 is SGHRS, CDR2 YFSETQ, per germline. J gave up 2 bases and V 3 bases, and 8 bases lay outside the gene matches. The CDR3 loop spans 15 amino acids. The data stem from a study of shared clonotypes between healthy human individuals. Study-level points and caveats: Represented diversity (both genetic and exposure-history) was limited by the small number of donors.

The source of this sequence is a man aged 18 to 29 in good health. The material sequenced was naive CD4+ T cells sorted from blood. Regarding subset: CD45RA+ positively selected. The chain uses TRBV5-1 and TRBJ2-7; 7 bases are shared with TRBD1. CDR3 bases: TGCGCCAGCAGCTCATCCGGGACAGCTACCTACGAGCAGTACTTC. Encoded protein: CASSSSGTATYEQYF.